The following is a TCR beta chain sequence with its context. Between the trimmed V and J ends, which lost 5 bases and 2 bases, there was a span of 13 bases. The CDR3 has 15 residues. Germline V gene lookup returns CDR1 SEHNR and CDR2 FQNEAQ (reference sequence). This sample stems from a study of blood T cell repertoires in COVID-19. Study-wide background: Samples of COVID-19 (acute and convalescent) were obtained from the United States, Italy and Spain. Sources were T cells, B-cell-depleted T cells, or PBMCs; the material itself was cDNA or gDNA.

Authors' data handling: Reference gene primer amplification yielded estimated nucleated cell counts. Generated by immunoSEQ multiplex PCR, the TCRdb table keeps only in-frame clones and is missing some. That table is the source of V, J and clone size, and D and trimming were worked out from the DNA. This table has around 230,000 clones, about 85% appearing once. The rearrangement joins TRBV7-9 to TRBJ1-5, with TRBD1 as a possible D gene (6 bases). The TCR comes from a man in his sixties who had recovered from COVID-19. Sequencing input: peripheral blood. CDR3 region: CASSPRGGGNQPQHF. CDR3 coding DNA: TGTGCCAGCAGCCCCAGGGGTGGGGGCAATCAGCCCCAGCATTTT.